These T cell receptor beta chains were read from a single sample in a study of T-cell memory formation after mild COVID-19. TCRdb re-called the 5' RACE reads with MiXCR, one entry per CDR3 protein. The sample lists 340,000 or so distinct CDR3 sequences; approximately 13% were seen once. Sequenced material: PBMCs or a T cell subset sorted from them (not recorded which). The source of these receptors is a man aged 18-30 years who had mild COVID-19 (a few samples of this study predate the infection). Cell type and time point are not known. Each CDR3 is given with its conserved first and last residue. The order of the fields is clone size, J gene, V gene, D gene, CDR3 DNA, CDR3 protein. D genes are given only for firm matches. Part of the rows lack a size; the others show once, few, many or a class for expanded clones.

- TRBJ2-6 TRBV27 - TGTGCCAGCAGCCTAGGATGGGGACAAACTGGGGCCAACGTCCTGACTTTC CASSLGWGQTGANVLTF
- TRBJ2-5 TRBV29-1 TRBD1 TGCAGCGTTGAAACGGGCAGGGGGTCAGGAGAGACCCAGTACTTC CSVETGRGSGETQYF
- TRBJ2-5 TRBV19 - TGTGCCAGTGGTACAGGGTACCAAGAGACCCAGTACTTC CASGTGYQETQYF
- TRBJ2-5 TRBV13 TRBD1 TGTGCCAGCGGGAGACAGGGGGAGACCCAGTACTTC CASGRQGETQYF
- TRBJ1-1 TRBV6-5 TRBD1 TGTGCCAGCAGTTCTAGGGACAGGGCTCTTGCTTTCTTT CASSSRDRALAFF
few TRBJ2-5 TRBV11-1 TRBD2 TGTGCCAGCAGCGACGGCAGGTCTAGCGGGGCGTACCAAGAGACCCAGTACTTC CASSDGRSSGAYQETQYF
few TRBJ2-6 TRBV7-8 TRBD1 TGTGCCAGCAGCTTAGAAAGCAGGGACAGCTCTGGGGCCAACGTCCTGACTTTC CASSLESRDSSGANVLTF
- TRBJ1-1 TRBV10-3 - TGTGCCATCGGGTGGGAGAACACTGAAGCTTTCTTT CAIGWENTEAFF
few TRBJ2-5 TRBV15 - TGTGCCACCAGCAGAGAGGACGGGGCCCAAGAGACCCAGTACTTC CATSREDGAQETQYF
- TRBJ2-3 TRBV7-3 - TGTGCCAGCAGCATCGACGGGCCAGATACGCAGTATTTT CASSIDGPDTQYF
- TRBJ1-1 TRBV6-5 - TGTGCCAGCAGAAGGGGCTTCGGCACTGAAGCTTTCTTT CASRRGFGTEAFF
- TRBJ2-7 TRBV3-1 - TGTGCCAGCAGGGATCGACAGAGAGCGGGCGAGCAGTACTTC CASRDRQRAGEQYF
- TRBJ1-1 TRBV7-9 - TGTGCCAGCACCCGGGGGAACACTGAAGCTTTATTT CASTRGNTEALF
few TRBJ1-2 TRBV28 - TGTGCCAGCAGCCAGCTTACACGGATCTATGGCTACACCTTC CASSQLTRIYGYTF
- TRBJ2-4 TRBV6-5 - TGTGCCAGCATGTCGCCGCGAAAAAACATTCAGTACTTC CASMSPRKNIQYF
few TRBJ2-7 TRBV6-2/TRBV6-3 TRBD1 TGTGCCAGCAGTTCCCTCCGGCGACAGGGGGCCTACGAGCAGTACTTC CASSSLRRQGAYEQYF
few TRBJ2-5 TRBV5-6 - TGTGCCAGCAGCTTGGTAACAGAGACCCAGTACTTC CASSLVTETQYF
- TRBJ1-5 TRBV11-2 - TGTGCCAGCAGCTTAGGACTGAATAATCAGCCCCAGCATTTT CASSLGLNNQPQHF
few TRBJ2-3 TRBV4-1 TRBD1 TGCGCCAGCAGCCAAGACCCCAGGGGGCTGTCAGATACGCAGTATTTT CASSQDPRGLSDTQYF
- TRBJ2-3 TRBV7-3 - TGTGCCAGCAGCTTAAGAGGCGGGGACACAGATACGCAGTATTTT CASSLRGGDTDTQYF
- TRBJ1-1 TRBV6-5 - TGTGCCAGCCTTAGCTTCGTTACCGTCTCTGAAGCTTTCTTT CASLSFVTVSEAFF